These 25 T cell receptor beta chains originate from one sample sequenced in a study of metastatic and nonmetastatic thyroid tumors. Before thyroid surgery, none of the patients had received any treatment. With MiXCR, TCRdb reprocessed the PCR reads. The sample lists some 15,000 clones; around 32% were seen once. Material: tumor tissue. These receptors were taken from a male donor with papillary thyroid cancer or a benign thyroid nodule (not recorded which). Some clones in this sample may be carry-over from other donors' samples.

This clone was counted ten times or more. The chain carries TRBV20-1 and TRBJ2-7; 9 bases fit TRBD1. CDR3 length: 13 residues. After removal of 5 bases from V and 3 bases from J, the junction contained 5 bases not matched to a gene. The germline gives CDR1 DFQATT, CDR2 SNEGSKA (reference sequence). Here the CDR3 reads CSAWDRVGYEQYF. CDR3 DNA sequence: TGCAGTGCTTGGGACAGGGTGGGCTACGAGCAGTACTTC.

The rearrangement joins TRBV5-1 to TRBJ1-1, with 7 nucleotides matching TRBD1. Germline CDR1 and CDR2: SGHRS and YFSETQ. Losses at the gene ends were 0 bases for V and 0 bases for J; bases not matched to a gene: 14. The CDR3 contains 19 residues. The CDR3 DNA is TGCGCCAGCAGCTTGGGTGCGGCAGGAGGGGGCTATATGAACACTGAAGCTTTCTTT. The encoded protein is CASSLGAAGGGYMNTEAFF.

This clone was observed a few times. The chain carries TRBV20-1 and TRBJ2-7; 8 nucleotides align to TRBD2. Germline V gene data show CDR1 as DFQATT and CDR2 as SNEGSKA (reference sequence). V was pared by 5 bases and J by 7 bases, with 10 bases of the junction left unmatched. There are 13 residues in the CDR3. CDR3 in DNA: TGCAGTGCTGCCCCCGGGACTAGAGGGGAGCAGTACTTC. It is translated as CSAAPGTRGEQYF.

The chain combines TRBV10-1 with TRBJ1-3; D not resolved. This CDR3 has 12 amino acids. V dropped 7 bases and J dropped 3 bases, with 7 bases sitting between them. The germline gives CDR1 WNHNN, CDR2 SYGVQD (reference sequence). Here the CDR3 DNA reads TGCGCCAGCACCAACAATGGAAACACCATATATTTT. Amino acid sequence: CASTNNGNTIYF.

This clone appeared a few times. Since the CDR3 does not end with the conserved phenylalanine or tryptophan, this likely comes from a read error. The chain is built from TRBV6-1 and TRBJ2-6, with TRBD2 as a possible D gene (6 bases). The germline V gene has CDR1 MNHNS and CDR2 SASEGT. CDR3 length: 16 amino acids. V was clipped by 8 bases and J by 5 bases, with 19 bases between them. In nucleotides, the CDR3 is TGTGCCAGCGCCGGGAGAGTCCTCCCCTGGGCCAACGTCCTGACTCTC. Translation: CASAGRVLPWANVLTL.

This clone has ten or more counts. The chain has TRBV3-1 and TRBJ2-1; tentative D call: TRBD2 (6 bases). V lost 5 bases and J 10 bases, leaving 9 bases between the germline ends. CDR1 LGHDT and CDR2 YNNKEL come from the germline V gene (reference sequence). This CDR3 has 11 amino acids. The CDR3 here is CASSLAVEQFF. As DNA, the CDR3 is TGTGCCAGCAGCTTAGCGGTAGAGCAGTTCTTC.

This clone has a count of ten or more. The chain joins TRBV20-1 to TRBJ2-5, with 8 bases aligning to TRBD1. The CDR3 length is 13 residues. J was trimmed by 1 base and V by 4 bases; bases with no gene match: 2. Germline-derived CDR1 and CDR2 are DFQATT and SNEGSKA (reference sequence). The CDR3 protein is CSATGQGQETQYF. In DNA form, the CDR3 reads TGCAGTGCTACCGGACAGGGCCAAGAGACCCAGTACTTC.

On this clone: Its ends do not fully match the called genes, so a read error is possible. This rearrangement joins TRBV3-1 to TRBJ2-6; D gene ambiguous. In germline, CDR1 is LGHDT, CDR2 YNNKEL (reference sequence). This CDR3 is 15 amino acids long. CDR3 in amino acids: CASIQDSSGANVLTF. The CDR3 DNA sequence: TGTGCCAGCATCCAAGATAGCTCTGGGGCCAACGTCCTGACTTTC.

This clone came up many times. One base away lies a much larger clone, so this may be a sequencing read error. This CDR3 is also generated by other DNA sequences in the sample. V is TRBV28 and J is TRBJ1-2; D unclear. V lost 2 bases and J 5 bases, leaving 9 bases between the germline ends. The CDR3 runs 13 residues. Per the germline V gene, CDR1 is MDHEN and CDR2 is SYDVKM. The CDR3 sequence is CASSLAGRYGYTF. The CDR3, as DNA: TGTGCCAGCAGTTTAGCAGGAAGGTATGGCTACACCTTC.

Comments on this clone: One end of the junction is discordant with germline, which a read error may explain. The chain carries TRBV6-5 and TRBJ1-4; weak D call: TRBD1 (6 bases). The germline V gene encodes CDR1 MNHEY and CDR2 SVGAGI. This CDR3 contains 15 residues. In DNA form, the CDR3 reads TGTGCCAGCAGTTACGGGGTCAACGGGGGCGAAAAACTGTGTTTT. The encoded protein is CASSYGVNGGEKLCF.

The sample holds many counts of this clone. The chain carries TRBV5-4 and TRBJ1-2; 9 bases map to TRBD1. The CDR3 loop spans 16 amino acids. The V segment lost 1 base and the J segment 8 bases; nucleotides outside the gene matches: 12. The germline V gene encodes CDR1 SGHNT and CDR2 YYREEE (reference sequence). CDR3 nucleotide sequence: TGTGCCAGCAGCTTGTTCGACAGGGGGTTCGAGGGAGGCTACACCTTC. Protein: CASSLFDRGFEGGYTF.

CDR3 region: CASQRGGKSGELFF. As DNA, the CDR3 is TGTGCCAGCCAGCGGGGGGGTAAATCCGGGGAGCTGTTTTTT. V usage is TRBV11-3 and J usage is TRBJ2-2; the match to TRBD2 covers 10 bases. The CDR3 consists of 14 residues. V dropped 8 bases and J dropped 6; count of bases not matched to a gene: 6. Germline V gene data show CDR1 as SGHNT and CDR2 as YENEEA.

This chain uses TRBV7-2 with TRBJ1-1, with 9 bases that match TRBD1. Germline V gene sequence: CDR1 SGHTA, CDR2 FQGNSA. The V segment lost 5 bases and the J segment 4 bases; nucleotides outside the gene matches: 5. This CDR3 contains 14 residues. DNA of the CDR3: TGTGCCAGCAGCCCTGGGACAGGGAGCACTGAAGCTTTCTTT. Translation: CASSPGTGSTEAFF.

The chain has TRBV7-2 and TRBJ2-3; a weak D match, TRBD1 (6 bases). Germline-derived CDR1 and CDR2 are SGHTA and FQGNSA. The CDR3 covers 15 residues. Trimming took 3 bases from V and 0 from J, leaving 10 bases between them. Here the CDR3 reads CASSLSRGSTDTQYF. The CDR3 region has the DNA TGTGCCAGCAGCTTGAGCAGGGGCAGCACAGATACGCAGTATTTT.

Comment on this clone: Compared with germline, one end of the junction differs, possibly owing to a read error. The chain recombines TRBV28 with TRBJ1-5; D unresolved. The CDR3 has 12 amino acids. Germline CDR1 and CDR2: MDHEN and SYDVKM. As DNA, the CDR3 is TGTGCCCGCAGCAACGGCTCTCAGCCCCAGCCTTTT. It specifies CARSNGSQPQPF.

Relative to its sample, this clone is medium-sized. The chain uses TRBV6-4 and TRBJ2-3; TRBD2 matches 11 bases. This CDR3 is 15 amino acids long. Germline V gene lookup returns CDR1 MRHNA and CDR2 SNTAGT. After removal of 3 bases from V and 1 base from J, the junction contained 0 bases not matched to a gene. This chain's CDR3 is CASSETSGGTDTQYF. CDR3 DNA: TGTGCCAGCAGTGAGACTAGCGGGGGCACAGATACGCAGTATTTT.

This clone was seen only a few times. The V gene is TRBV28, the J gene TRBJ2-7, with a weak D call TRBD2 (6 bases). The length of the CDR3 is 14 residues. CDR1 and CDR2 (germline): MDHEN, SYDVKM. Trimming removed 2 bases at V and 4 bases at J, with 12 bases between. The CDR3 DNA reads TGTGCCAGCAGTTTAGCCACTCTAGCGTACGAGCAGTACTTC. Translated, it gives CASSLATLAYEQYF.

This clone came up a few times. This chain connects TRBV12-3 or TRBV12-4 to TRBJ2-1; TRBD2 is a possible D gene (5 bases). This CDR3 has 15 amino acids. The ends were cut back, 5 bases at V and 4 bases at J, with 15 bases in the middle. The chain's CDR3 is CASSQQQGSYNEQFF. The CDR3 coding sequence is TGTGCCAGCAGTCAGCAACAAGGGAGTTACAATGAGCAGTTCTTC.

In this sample, this clone turned up many times. V is TRBV19 and J is TRBJ2-3, with 10 bases fitting TRBD1. The CDR3 consists of 15 residues. Germline V gene sequence: CDR1 LNHDA, CDR2 SQIVND (reference sequence). Unmatched junction bases numbered 4, after V lost 4 bases and J lost 3 bases. CDR3: CASSTRTGGTDTQYF. The CDR3 bases are TGTGCCAGTAGTACCCGGACAGGGGGTACAGATACGCAGTATTTT.

This clone was observed many times. The V call is TRBV12-3 or TRBV12-4, the J call TRBJ1-2, with 9 bases identical to TRBD1. The CDR3 runs to 15 residues. Trimming cost V 4 bases and J 8 bases; bases outside gene matches: 11. The CDR3 DNA is TGTGCCAGCAGTTCCTCGGGACAGGGTTTAAAGGGCTACACCTTC. Protein: CASSSSGQGLKGYTF.

This clone qualifies as medium-sized. The chain uses TRBV28 and TRBJ1-1; no firm D call. Per the germline V gene, CDR1 is MDHEN and CDR2 is SYDVKM. V lost 7 bases and J 0 bases, leaving 3 bases between the germline ends. The CDR3 runs to 11 residues. CDR3 region: CASTLNTEAFF. CDR3 coding DNA: TGTGCCAGCACCCTGAACACTGAAGCTTTCTTT.

About this clone: The DNA is left out, because the CDR3 cannot be placed on it with certainty; the CDR3 is given as TCRdb lists it. The V and J genes are TRBV6-2 or TRBV6-3 and TRBJ1-2; whether TRBD1, the table's D call, matches the DNA was not checked. Germline CDR1 reads MNHEY; CDR2 reads SVGEGT. The CDR3 adds up to 15 amino acids, both ends counted. The CDR3 loop reads CASSYSVGAGNGYTF.

The chain employs TRBV28 and TRBJ1-5, with 7 bases identical to TRBD1. CDR3 size: 18 residues. Germline CDR1 reads MDHEN; CDR2 reads SYDVKM. After removal of 6 bases from V and 0 bases from J, the junction contained 14 bases not matched to a gene. CDR3 region: CASSSVGTDFYSNQPQHF. CDR3 DNA: TGTGCCAGCAGCTCGGTTGGGACAGACTTTTATAGCAATCAGCCCCAGCATTTT.

In this sample, this clone turned up many times. J is TRBJ2-1 and V is TRBV20-1, with unresolved D. This CDR3 contains 14 residues. V lost 2 bases to trimming and J lost 4 bases, with 12 bases between them. Germline loops: CDR1 DFQATT, CDR2 SNEGSKA (reference sequence). The CDR3 region has the DNA TGCAGTGCTAGAACCCTTAGGGTGTACAATGAGCAGTTCTTC. As protein: CSARTLRVYNEQFF.

CDR3 nucleotide sequence: TGCAGTGCTTATACAGGAGGGGATCAGCCCCAGCATTTT. Its protein product is CSAYTGGDQPQHF. The chain employs TRBV20-1 and TRBJ1-5; TRBD1 might be the D (5 bases). The CDR3 loop spans 13 amino acids. V shed 5 bases and J shed 5 bases, with 13 bases lying between them. CDR1 is DFQATT and CDR2 is SNEGSKA in the germline V gene (reference sequence).